This TCR beta chain stems from a study of T cell responses to AZD1222 COVID-19 vaccine (dated by TCRdb to about 2021). The study in broad terms: TCR sequencing covered more than 230 trial participants: around 210 given two doses of AZD1222 and about 26 given two doses of MenACWY control vaccine. Enrollment into the trials was organized by age into subgroups of 18-55, 56-69 and 70-plus years, and those subgroups contained roughly 150, 30 and 60 TCR-sequenced participants, respectively. Here is what the overall study found, with its caveats: Conclusions about previously exposed vaccinees are limited, since just a handful of AZD1222 recipients were seropositive for SARS-CoV-2 at baseline. Participants were mostly white British and included more females than males, and it was suggested by the authors that clonal diversity may have been underestimated. CD4 TCRs associated with the vaccine covered the entire spike protein, and the dominant responses were in regions 160-218 and 743-854. In the small 56-69-year group, the increase in depth fell short of significance, most likely because of low power. After two AZD1222 doses, spike-specific TCR breadth and depth were significantly higher than at day 0 and than in MenACWY recipients. Because no samples from the day 14 peak response were available, repertoires could be characterized only after the peak T cell response. Reportedly, almost half of the unique spike-specific TCRs recognized epitopes lying outside the regions that are mutated in the B.1.351 and B.1.1.7 variants.

The sample's time point label, in plain terms: about 28 days (+/-7) after the second vaccine dose. AZD1222 recipients whose second dose came at about 4 weeks and those whose second dose came at about 12 weeks were combined into one group, since spike-specific TCR depth and breadth did not differ between the two schedules. The vaccinee samples were drawn from two UK trials, COV001 and COV002, one of which was a single-blind randomized controlled phase 2/3 trial testing AZD1222 (ChAdOx1 nCoV-19) in healthy adults. For TCRbeta chain sequencing, PBMC samples were collected from trial participants at day 0 and at day 28 after the second dose. CDR1 and CDR2, per the germline V gene, are SGHRS and YFSETQ. The CDR3 contains 15 residues, cysteine and phenylalanine counted. Only the CDR3 DNA stays, 45 bases, in frame from base 1. Between the V and J ends, shortened by 2 bases and 6 bases respectively, the junction contains 17 bases.

The CDR3 regions of human TCRbeta chains were analyzed by immunosequencing. For the original study's pipeline: TCRs in the repertoires were matched against a reference library of SARS-CoV-2-specific TCRs that had been generated with the MIRA antigen-specificity platform. Breadth meant the fraction of unique TCRs that were SARS-CoV-2-associated, whereas depth meant the fraction of total T cells that were SARS-CoV-2-associated. Each spike-specific TCR was assigned to its reactive spike region and to a CD4 or CD8 class using the MIRA data. Log10-transformed breadth and depth values were compared by one-way ANOVA with Sidak's multiple comparisons tests. The table was pulled from immuneACCESS by TCRdb, which kept in-frame rearrangements only. Such tables lose some clones; where checked, under half of the loss comes from unresolved V genes, and the rest has no known cause. The V and J calls and clone size come from that table; D and trimming were worked out from the DNA. In this sample the table shows roughly 150,000 clones, about 91% of which occur a single time. The top ten clones comprise more than 1% of the sample.

Concerning this clone: Its specific antigen is unknown. Per-base qualities were not stored, and no clone one base away is much larger.

The sequence came from an adult who received the AZD1222 COVID-19 vaccine. This sample comprised peripheral blood, obtained 28 days after the second AZD1222 dose. The V gene is TRBV5-1 and the J gene is TRBJ1-2; no confident D gene assignment can be made. The DNA is as follows: TGCGCCAGCAGCTTAGCACCGGAAGGTTGGGATGGCTACACCTTC. This encodes CASSLAPEGWDGYTF.